These T cell receptor beta chains were read from a single sample in a study of Tregs in tolerant kidney transplant recipients. Clones were sequenced by immunoSEQ multiplex PCR, and TCRdb holds only the in-frame ones, with some missing. The table has some 57,000 clones, 90% to 95% seen once. The sample here was CD8+ T cells from blood (PBMCs), taken 24 months after the transplant. The source of these receptors is a human patient who received a combined kidney and bone marrow transplant. Part of the T cell pool may stem from the graft donor. The CDR3 runs from the conserved cysteine through the conserved F or W. D genes are given only for firm matches.

v_call: TRBV5-6
d_call: TRBD1
j_call: TRBJ1-2
cdr3_nt: TGTGCCAGCAGCTTGGAGGGGGCTAGCTATGGCTACACCTTC
cdr3_aa: CASSLEGASYGYTF

v_call: TRBV4-3
d_call: TRBD2
j_call: TRBJ2-7
cdr3_nt: TGCGCCAGCAGCCAAGAAGGGGGACTAGCGGGGCTCTCCTACGAGCAGTACTTC
cdr3_aa: CASSQEGGLAGLSYEQYF

v_call: TRBV11-2
d_call: .
j_call: TRBJ2-6
cdr3_nt: TGTGCCAGCAGCTTACCTGCTGGGGCCAACGTCCTGACTTTC
cdr3_aa: CASSLPAGANVLTF

v_call: TRBV7-9
d_call: .
j_call: TRBJ2-7
cdr3_nt: TGTGCCAGCAGCTACTCCGGTGGTTCCTACGAGCAGTACTTC
cdr3_aa: CASSYSGGSYEQYF

v_call: TRBV9
d_call: .
j_call: TRBJ2-1
cdr3_nt: TGTGCCAGCAGCTACCAGAGAAGCGACGATGGGCAGTTCTTC
cdr3_aa: CASSYQRSDDGQFF

v_call: TRBV7-2
d_call: .
j_call: TRBJ2-7
cdr3_nt: TGTGCCAGCAGACCAAGCGGGTCAACCTACGAGCAGTACTTC
cdr3_aa: CASRPSGSTYEQYF

v_call: TRBV7-9
d_call: .
j_call: TRBJ2-1
cdr3_nt: TGTGCCAGCAGATCGGGTATCGGCGACAATGAGCAGTTCTTC
cdr3_aa: CASRSGIGDNEQFF

v_call: TRBV4-2
d_call: .
j_call: TRBJ2-6
cdr3_nt: TGTGCCAGCAGGGGGGCTAAGGGGTCTGGGGCCAACGTCCTGACTTTC
cdr3_aa: CASRGAKGSGANVLTF

v_call: TRBV7-6
d_call: .
j_call: TRBJ2-7
cdr3_nt: TGTGCCAGCAGCTGGACGGACTCTAACGAGCAGTACTTC
cdr3_aa: CASSWTDSNEQYF

v_call: TRBV27
d_call: TRBD1
j_call: TRBJ2-7
cdr3_nt: TGTGCCAGCAGTCTTGACAGGGGGCGAGCCTACGAGCAGTACTTC
cdr3_aa: CASSLDRGRAYEQYF